The subject of this entry is one T cell receptor (beta chain). The antigen is undetermined. These data originate in a study of cytomegalovirus exposure and HLA in healthy donors. There are 16 residues in the CDR3. Per the germline V gene, CDR1 is LGHNA and CDR2 is YSLEER. The J segment lost 2 bases and the V segment lost 2 bases, leaving 7 bases of the junction unmatched. The PCR employed 60 Vbeta primers together with 13 Jbeta primers. The table came from immunoSEQ multiplex PCR; TCRdb's copy has only in-frame clones and leaves some out. The sample lists tens of thousands of clones; approximately 70% were seen once. General study findings and limits: The records held CMV serostatus as the only immune exposure information.

The chain recombines TRBV4-3 with TRBJ1-2; 8 bases map to TRBD1. The sequenced sample was PBMCs. The origin of this receptor is a woman in her sixties in good health and CMV-seropositive. CDR3 bases: TGCGCCAGCAGCCAATTTAAGACAGGGGTCAACTATGGCTACACCTTC. Protein: CASSQFKTGVNYGYTF.